This T cell receptor beta chain is drawn from a study of a mutant IDH1 vaccine in newly diagnosed glioma (dated by TCRdb to the early 2020s). With regard to the full study: Patients were given eight vaccinations, in weeks 1, 3, 5, 7, 11, 15, 19 and 23, which matched visits V03 through V10. Vaccination was initiated 4-6 weeks after radiotherapy alone, or concurrently with temozolomide cycles in the chemotherapy-containing groups. Of the 30 to 35 patients who were treated, around 62% were male and around 40% were female, and the mean age was around 40 years. Before enrollment, most patients had been given radiochemotherapy with temozolomide as standard therapy, while the rest had received either radiotherapy alone or temozolomide alone. Peripheral blood was drawn at six visits: V03 (baseline), V05, V07, V10, V12 and V13. For exploratory analyses, some 24 treated patients had longitudinal TCRB deep sequencing done wherever samples were available.

The time point label of this sample denotes: week 23, last vaccination. Every vaccine dose consisted of 300 ug of a 20-mer mutant IDH1 peptide in Montanide, administered subcutaneously together with topical imiquimod. All donors had newly diagnosed IDH1-mutant astrocytomas of WHO grade 3 or 4 that showed loss of nuclear ATRX. The samples were drawn from NOA16, a multicentre, single-arm, open-label phase I trial in Germany that tested a mutant IDH1 peptide vaccine in humans for the first time. The DNeasy Blood and Tissue Kit was used to extract genomic DNA from EDTA blood for TCRB sequencing. Library prep was done by the immunoSEQ multiplex PCR assay. Rearranged TCR beta chain sequences were amplified with the hsTCRB Kit following the manufacturer's protocol. Sequencing of TCRB libraries was carried out on an Illumina MiSeq. Per the original workflow: The kit vendor's proprietary platform handled demultiplexing, trimming and gene mapping. TCRdb retrieved this table from immuneACCESS and kept in-frame rearrangements only. Not all clones are present; in checked studies, unresolved V genes account for under half, and no reason is known for the remainder. That table furnishes V, J and clone size, whereas the DNA furnished D and trimming. The table for this sample lists some 30,000 clones; 88% of them were counted only once. The ten largest clones represent around 2.5% of the sample.

Study-wide conclusions, independent of this receptor: No apparent relationship was observed between pseudoprogression and alterations in the top peripheral T cell clonotypes detected by TCRB sequencing. Availability determined which PBMC samples were chosen for TCRB deep sequencing. Immune responses induced by the vaccine were seen in around 94% of patients across multiple MHC alleles. The authors noted that analyses of patient blood samples could not be reproduced because of sample limitations.

From a lookup of the germline V gene, CDR1 and CDR2 are SGHAT and FQNNGV. V loses 3 bases, J loses 7 bases, and the germline ends lie 16 bases apart. The CDR3 sequence holds 16 residues, the cysteine and phenylalanine included. Left in the record is the CDR3 DNA by itself, 48 bases read in frame from the first base. Comment on this clone: Its antigen is unknown. No clone much larger than this one lies a single base away; base qualities are absent.

The receptor's source is a man aged 40-55 years with glioma. Sequenced material: PBMCs, taken from a glioma patient whose treatment included an IDH1 peptide vaccine. The chain uses TRBV11-2 and TRBJ1-6, with a tentative D gene TRBD1 over 5 matching bases. The DNA sequence is TGTGCCAGCAGCTTCGCCCTCAGGGAGGGAAATTCACCCCTCCACTTT. This yields the protein CASSFALREGNSPLHF.